The present T cell receptor (beta chain) was sequenced within a study of blood T cell repertoires in COVID-19. As for the study in general: Acute and convalescent COVID-19 samples came from the United States, Italy and Spain.

Assay: immunoSEQ multiplex PCR; the TCRdb copy retains only in-frame clones and omits some. The sample has around 360,000 clones, about 87% seen once; the top ten hold under 11%. CDR3 length: 15 residues. CDR1 MGHRA and CDR2 YSYEKL come from the germline V gene. The V segment lost 0 bases and the J segment 6 bases; nucleotides outside the gene matches: 4. Sequenced: peripheral blood. The rearrangement joins TRBV4-1 to TRBJ1-5; 8 bases fit TRBD1. This TCR derives from a woman aged 25 to 39 with COVID-19, enrolled during active disease. In DNA, the CDR3 is TGCGCCAGCAGCCAAGAGGCAGGGGGCCTTCAGCCCCAGCATTTT. This sequence encodes CASSQEAGGLQPQHF.